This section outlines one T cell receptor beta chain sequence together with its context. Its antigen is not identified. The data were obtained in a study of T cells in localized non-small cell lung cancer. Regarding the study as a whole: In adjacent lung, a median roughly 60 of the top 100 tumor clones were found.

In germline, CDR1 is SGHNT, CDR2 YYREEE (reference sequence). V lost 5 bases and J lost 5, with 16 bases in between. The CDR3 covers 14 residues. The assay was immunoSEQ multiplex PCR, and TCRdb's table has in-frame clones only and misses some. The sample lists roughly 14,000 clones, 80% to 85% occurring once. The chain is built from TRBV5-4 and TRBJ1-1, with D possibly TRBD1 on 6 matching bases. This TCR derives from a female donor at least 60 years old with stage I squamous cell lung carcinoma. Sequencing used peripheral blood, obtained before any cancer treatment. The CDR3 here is CASSYNGGRTEAFF. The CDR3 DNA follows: TGTGCCAGCAGTTATAATGGGGGGCGGACTGAAGCTTTCTTT.